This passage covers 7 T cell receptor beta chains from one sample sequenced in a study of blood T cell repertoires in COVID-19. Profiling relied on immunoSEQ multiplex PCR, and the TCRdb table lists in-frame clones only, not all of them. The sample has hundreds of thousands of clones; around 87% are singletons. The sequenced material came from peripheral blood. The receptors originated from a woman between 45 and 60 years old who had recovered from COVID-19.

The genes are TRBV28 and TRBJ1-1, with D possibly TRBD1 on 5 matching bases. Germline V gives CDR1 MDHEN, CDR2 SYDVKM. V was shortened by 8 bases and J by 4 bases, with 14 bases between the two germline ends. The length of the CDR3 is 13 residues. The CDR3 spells CASSWLGGTEAFF. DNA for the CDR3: TGTGCCAGCTCTTGGTTGGGGGGCACTGAAGCTTTCTTT.

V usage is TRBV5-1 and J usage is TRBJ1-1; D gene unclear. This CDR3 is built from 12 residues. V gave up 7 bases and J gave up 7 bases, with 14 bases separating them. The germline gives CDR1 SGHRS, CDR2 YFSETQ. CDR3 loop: CASAPRGGEAFF. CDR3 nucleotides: TGCGCCAGCGCCCCACGAGGCGGTGAAGCTTTCTTT.

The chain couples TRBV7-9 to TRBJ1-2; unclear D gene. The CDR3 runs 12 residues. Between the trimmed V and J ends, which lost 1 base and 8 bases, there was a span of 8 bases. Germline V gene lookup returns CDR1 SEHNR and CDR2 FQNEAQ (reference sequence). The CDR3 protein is CASSLGTYGYTF. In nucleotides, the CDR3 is TGTGCCAGCAGCTTAGGGACTTACGGCTACACCTTC. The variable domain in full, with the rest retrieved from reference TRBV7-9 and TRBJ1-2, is DTGVSQNPRHKITKRGQNVTFRCDPISEHNRLYWYRQTLGQGPEFLTYFQNEAQLEKSRLLSDRFSAERPKGSFSTLEIQRTEQGDSAMYLCASSLGTYGYTFGSGTRLTVV.

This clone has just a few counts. Written as DNA, the CDR3 is TGTGCCTGGAGTGGTGACAGGTTCCCGGAGCCCCAGCATTTT. This codes for CAWSGDRFPEPQHF. The J gene is TRBJ1-5, the V gene TRBV30; D possibly corresponds to TRBD1 (6 bases). This CDR3 region has 14 residues. Germline-derived CDR1 and CDR2 are GTSNPN and SVGIG (reference sequence). The germline V and J ends were trimmed by 1 base and 8 bases, with 15 bases remaining between them.

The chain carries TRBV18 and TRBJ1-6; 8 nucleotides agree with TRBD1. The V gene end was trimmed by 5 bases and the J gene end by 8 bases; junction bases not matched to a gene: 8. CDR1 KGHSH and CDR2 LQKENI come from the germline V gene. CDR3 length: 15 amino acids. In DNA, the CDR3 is TGTGCCAGCTCATCCGCAGGGGGCTCGGATTCACCCCTCCACTTT. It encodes CASSSAGGSDSPLHF.

The DNA for the CDR3 is TGTGCCAGCAGCCAAACCGGGGCGGGGAGCGGCAATCAGCCCCAGCATTTT. Amino acid sequence: CASSQTGAGSGNQPQHF. The chain links TRBV3-1 (or the pseudogene TRBV3-2) to TRBJ1-5; tentative D call: TRBD1 (5 bases). The V and J ends lost 2 bases and 2 bases respectively, with 16 bases between them. From germline, CDR1 is LGHDT and CDR2 YNNKEL (reference sequence). This CDR3 spans 17 amino acids.

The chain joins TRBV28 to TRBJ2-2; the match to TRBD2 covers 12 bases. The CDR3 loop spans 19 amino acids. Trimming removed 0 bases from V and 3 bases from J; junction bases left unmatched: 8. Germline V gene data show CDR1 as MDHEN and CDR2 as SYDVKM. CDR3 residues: CASSLWSSGRATDTGELFF. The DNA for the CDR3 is TGTGCCAGCAGTTTATGGTCTAGCGGGAGGGCCACAGACACCGGGGAGCTGTTTTTT.